The clone carrying this T cell receptor beta chain occurred a few times. The target antigen is unknown. The length of the CDR3 is 16 residues. Germline CDR1 reads KGHSH; CDR2 reads LQKENI. V lost 3 bases and J 2 bases, leaving 13 bases between the germline ends. Researchers ran the PCR with 60 Vbeta and 13 Jbeta primers. The table came from immunoSEQ multiplex PCR; TCRdb's copy has only in-frame clones and leaves some out. The top ten clones hold approximately 1.7% of a sample with roughly 220,000 clones, 65% to 75% of them seen once. The sample is drawn from a study of cytomegalovirus exposure and HLA in healthy donors. At the level of the study: Drawn from HLA-typed donors, approximately 85 million unique TCRs were held in an early data release.

Study conclusions and caveats: Among donors in an Asian-associated ancestry cluster, a later analysis reportedly found fewer N-insertions than the approximately 670-donor mean. About 87% or about 30% of the time was how often most TCR beta V segments were productive, according to an earlier analysis. A further, later analysis showed that HLA-associated TCR beta chains (compared with equally common others) were more clonally expanded.

This TCR derives from a woman under 40 in good health and CMV-seronegative. The chain joins TRBV18 to TRBJ2-2; a weak D match, TRBD1 (6 bases). Specimen: PBMCs. The CDR3 DNA sequence: TGTGCCAGCTCACCTACGCTGGGGGCTAACACCGGGGAGCTGTTTTTT. The encoded protein is CASSPTLGANTGELFF.